A single T cell receptor beta chain is shown here with its context. Its antigen is not known. Clones were sequenced by immunoSEQ multiplex PCR, and TCRdb holds only the in-frame ones, with some missing. The sample lists a few million clones; about 94% were seen once. This specimen belongs to a study of shared clonotypes between healthy human individuals. Findings and limits, study-wide: Clonotype sharing among donors, it was expected, would be affected by sequencing depth. Some clonotypes were shared by all four sorted-subset donors, while others were not shared. The non-shared ones had lower generation probabilities than the shared ones.

The naive CD8 subset, CD45RO-negative cells positively selected for CCR7, excluded terminally differentiated effector memory CD45RA+ cells. This TCR came from a man younger than 30 in good health. Some clones in this sample may be carry-over from other donors' samples. Sequencing was done on a sample of naive CD8+ T cells from PBMCs.

This CDR3 reads CASSVTSDTQYF. The CDR3 DNA is TGTGCCAGCAGCGTAACGTCCGATACGCAGTATTTT. The genes are TRBV9 and TRBJ2-3; D is undetermined. Germline V lookup: CDR1 SGDLS, CDR2 YYNGEE. With 1 base removed from V and 6 bases from J, the gap between germline ends came to 6 bases. This CDR3 is built from 12 residues.